This entry lists 12 T cell receptor beta chains sequenced from one sample in a study of T cells in women clearing cervical HPV infection. Here immunoSEQ multiplex PCR was the method, and the copy in TCRdb shows in-frame clones only, minus some. This sample's table reports 15,000 to 20,000 clones. Input material: blood buffy coat. The source is a woman aged 18 to 75 with a cervical HPV16 infection that either progressed to CIN3+ or cleared (not recorded which).

Details on this clone: The observed sequence ends 3 residues before the CDR3 terminus, with the missing tail filled in from the germline J gene. This chain connects TRBV19 to TRBJ2-1; TRBD2 aligns across 11 bases. Trimming took 5 bases from V and 8 from J; bases not matched to a gene: 8. The CDR3 is 15 amino acids. Germline values: CDR1 LNHDA, CDR2 SQIVND (reference sequence). CDR3 loop: CASSVSGGAWDEQFF. The part of the CDR3 DNA that was read is TGTGCCAGTAGTGTTAGCGGGGGGGCCTGGGATGAG.

Note on this clone: The CDR3 end falls 3 residues outside the read, so it is completed with the germline J gene. The chain recombines TRBV19 with TRBJ1-4, with TRBD1 as a possible D gene (5 bases). The CDR3 length is 16 residues. Germline assignment: CDR1 LNHDA and CDR2 SQIVND (reference sequence). Trimming shortened V by 3 bases and J by 0 bases, and 11 bases separated the two germline ends. The CDR3 is CASSMGGSTTNEKLFF. The CDR3 bases that were read are TGTGCCAGTAGTATGGGGGGATCGACAACTAATGAAAAA.

On this clone itself: The read ends 3 residues before the CDR3 terminus; that terminus is restored from the germline J gene. The V call is TRBV4-1, the J call TRBJ2-1, with 9 bases that match TRBD1. V lost 0 bases, J lost 7 bases, and 7 bases stayed unmatched. The CDR3 has 16 residues. Germline V gives CDR1 MGHRA, CDR2 YSYEKL. Partial CDR3 DNA: TGCGCCAGCAGCCAAGACCCCAACAGGGGGCTGAATGAG. This encodes CASSQDPNRGLNE. The whole CDR3 protein reads CASSQDPNRGLNEQFF.

Notes on this clone: The observed sequence ends 3 residues before the CDR3 terminus, with the missing tail filled in from the germline J gene. The V and J genes are TRBV24-1 and TRBJ2-1; a possible D gene is TRBD1 (5 bases). The CDR3 extends over 16 amino acids. The germline CDR1 and CDR2 sequences are KGHDR and SFDVKD. V was trimmed by 5 bases and J by 7 bases, leaving 20 bases between them. The chain's CDR3 is CATSARLERGLNEQFF. The CDR3 bases that were read are TGTGCCACCAGTGCCCGATTGGAAAGGGGCTTGAATGAG.

On this clone: The CDR3 end is not reached by the read, which stops 3 residues before it; the germline J gene fills it in. The chain is built from TRBV28 and TRBJ1-4, with unresolved D. CDR3 length: 16 residues. With 3 bases removed from V and 5 bases from J, the gap between germline ends came to 16 bases. CDR1 is MDHEN, CDR2 SYDVKM, per germline. The CDR3 sequence is CASSLAGELINEKLFF. CDR3 DNA (partial): TGTGCCAGCAGTTTGGCCGGGGAACTAATAAATGAAAAA.

Comments on this clone: Sequencing ends 3 residues short of the CDR3 end; the germline J gene provides the rest. V is TRBV19 and J is TRBJ1-2; D remains unclear. V was pared by 2 bases and J by 4 bases, with 14 bases between. The CDR3 has 15 amino acids. Looked up from germline, CDR1 is LNHDA and CDR2 is SQIVND (reference sequence). CDR3 loop: CASSISLSSGYGYTF. The CDR3 DNA, read in part, is TGTGCCAGTAGTATATCCCTCTCGTCGGGCTATGGC.

Points on this clone: The observed sequence ends 3 residues before the CDR3 terminus, with the missing tail filled in from the germline J gene. The V and J genes are TRBV29-1 and TRBJ2-1, with a possible D match to TRBD1 (6 bases). The ends were cut back, 5 bases at V and 1 base at J, with 12 bases in the middle. Germline CDR1 and CDR2: SQVTM and ANQGSEA. The CDR3 is made up of 14 amino acids. CDR3 bases read: TGCAGCGTTTATGACAGGTCATCCTACAATGAG. Translating gives CSVYDRSSYNE. In full, the CDR3 is CSVYDRSSYNEQFF.

Details on this clone: The read is 3 residues too short to cover the CDR3 end, so that end is filled in from the germline J gene. The chain links TRBV6-2 or TRBV6-3 to TRBJ1-2; tentative D call: TRBD1 (5 bases). V was trimmed by 7 bases and J by 4 bases, leaving 22 bases between them. Germline assignment: CDR1 MNHEY and CDR2 SVGEGT. The CDR3 is made up of 16 amino acids. CDR3 DNA, as far as it was read: TGTGCCAGCACCCCCACGGGGACTTTTGAGTCCTATGGC. It encodes CASTPTGTFESYG. In full, the CDR3 reads CASTPTGTFESYGYTF.

Incomplete CDR3 DNA: TGTGCCAGCACGGAAGGACAGGGGGCCGCAGAGACC. Translated, it gives CASTEGQGAAET. In full, the CDR3 reads CASTEGQGAAETQYF. V is TRBV2 and J is TRBJ2-5; 11 positions agree with TRBD1. The CDR3 end is not reached by the read, which stops 3 residues before it; the germline J gene fills it in. Trimming at V came to 7 bases and at J to 4 bases, leaving 8 bases not matched to a gene. The CDR3 runs to 15 residues. CDR1 and CDR2 from the germline V gene are SNHLY and FYNNEI.

To note about this clone: The CDR3 end lies 3 residues beyond the end of the read and is filled in from the germline J gene. V and J are TRBV6-2 or TRBV6-3 and TRBJ2-3, with a possible D match to TRBD1 (6 bases). The CDR3 extends over 13 amino acids. The germline gives CDR1 MNHEY, CDR2 SVGEGT. This chain's CDR3 is CASSPTRGRSQYF. The part of the CDR3 DNA that was read is TGTGCCAGCAGCCCTACCAGGGGACGTTCG.

On this clone: The read finishes 3 residues shy of the CDR3 end, and the germline J gene is used to complete it. The V call is TRBV6-2 or TRBV6-3, the J call TRBJ2-5; 8 bases are shared with TRBD1. V gave up 3 bases and J gave up 5 bases; unmatched junction bases: 8. The CDR3 has 15 amino acids. Germline V gene data show CDR1 as MNHEY and CDR2 as SVGEGT. CDR3 DNA, as far as it was read: TGTGCCAGCAGTTATTTCAGGACAGGGTCGGAGACC. Translating it yields CASSYFRTGSET. The whole CDR3 is CASSYFRTGSETQYF.

With respect to this clone: The CDR3 is cut off 3 residues early in the read; its end comes from the germline J gene. The chain couples TRBV5-4 to TRBJ1-4; the D gene is possibly TRBD1 (5 bases). V dropped 0 bases and J dropped 4 bases, with 10 bases sitting between them. CDR1 and CDR2 from the germline V gene are SGHNT and YYREEE (reference sequence). The CDR3 has 15 amino acids. The chain's CDR3 is CASSLERGNNEKLFF. The covered CDR3 bases are TGTGCCAGCAGCTTGGAGAGGGGTAATAATGAAAAA.